This T cell receptor (beta chain) stems from a study of immune heterogeneity within non-small cell lung tumors. Study-level results: Within a patient, dominant CDR3 beta clonotypes were shared across sites, though different locations had unique frequent clones.

Bulk tumor genomic DNA served as template, at roughly 600 ng per sample. Primary tumors were biopsied several times each, far apart, intraoperatively. Enrolled patients presented with newly diagnosed, previously untreated non-small cell lung cancer and underwent curative surgery. Trimming took 5 bases from V and 3 from J, leaving 10 bases between them. The CDR3 runs 13 residues. Germline CDR1 LNHDA, CDR2 SQIVND (reference sequence). A first 10-cycle multiplex round used 32 V-gene and 13 J-gene primers on TCR beta CDR3. TCRdb processed the multiplex PCR reads anew with MiXCR; each CDR3 protein has one entry. This table holds more than 2,000 distinct CDR3 sequences, under 20% found once. In this sample, this clonotype is medium-sized. Its antigen is currently unknown.

Sequenced: lung tumor tissue. The clonotype originates from a woman in her fifties or sixties with non-small cell lung cancer. The genes are TRBV19 and TRBJ1-2; D is ambiguous. DNA of the CDR3: TGTGCCAGTAGTCCGAGGACGGACTATGGCTACACCTTC. This codes for CASSPRTDYGYTF.